This T cell receptor (beta chain) was sequenced for a study of blood T cells in healthy people across ages. The study, taken as a whole, reports: Naive CD4+ cell counts and diversity both ran higher in long-lived than in aged donors.

The study recruited healthy Caucasian donors from Russia who were aged roughly 6 to 100. The germline V gene encodes CDR1 LGHDT and CDR2 YNNKEL (reference sequence). This CDR3 is built from 13 residues. V was cut by 1 base and J by 3 bases, with 6 bases left in between. For the second PCR, which ran for about 6 to 11 cycles, a sample-barcoded 5' primer and a J-beta primer mix were used. Researchers report that a template-switch adaptor with 12 random nucleotides tagged each cDNA molecule. A single record per CDR3 protein comes from TCRdb applying MiXCR to the 5' RACE reads. This sample has about 1.5 million distinct CDR3 sequences, with 42% found just once. For this clonotype: Its antigen is not known.

This clonotype was sampled from a woman aged 18-35 years in good health. V and J are TRBV3-1 and TRBJ1-1; D is uncertain. Sequencing input: blood. CDR3: CASSQGRYTEAFF. The CDR3 DNA sequence: TGTGCCAGCAGCCAAGGCAGGTACACTGAAGCTTTCTTT.